This TCR beta chain was retrieved from a study of T cell repertoires in cytomegalovirus infection (dated by TCRdb to between 2019 and 2020). For the wider study: The HLA type of each donor mattered for the analysis, because public TCR beta signatures pointed to carriage of CMV infection along with the matching HLA type. Broader findings and caveats from the paper: The ex vivo response was dominated by HLA-C-restricted CMV-specific TCR beta clonotypes, which also provided the single most frequent clonotype in two of eight donors. Cumulative frequency of public TCR beta family members discriminated carriers of CMV infection plus the relevant HLA type in this cohort and an independent 352-donor cohort.

This clonotype was seen only a few times. It has no known antigen specificity. No much larger clone is present one base from it, and per-base qualities are unavailable. TCRdb records Illumina HiSeq 1500 as the sequencer. TCRdb trimmed public reads at Q25 via fastp, called clones via MiXCR and kept in-frame beta chains. Rows with a matching CDR3 protein are joined into one entry that keeps the most common DNA and genes. Recorded for this sample are 560,000 or so distinct CDR3 sequences; approximately 15% of them occurred a single time. About 24% of the sample is in the top ten clones. According to the germline V gene, CDR1 reads MGHDK and CDR2 reads SYGVNS. V and J lose 2 bases and 7 bases, and a span of 14 bases separates them. The CDR3, from cysteine to phenylalanine, totals 14 residues. Only the CDR3 DNA stays, 42 bases, in frame from base 1.

The TCR sequence derives from a human donor in good health (CMV status not recorded). Some clones in this sample may be carry-over from other donors' samples. The V and J segments used are TRBV25-1 and TRBJ1-2; the D gene remains uncertain. The sample consisted of CD8+ T cells from PBMCs. The sequence in DNA is TGTGCCAGCAGTGAAGTCATGGGGAGGGCTGGCTACACCTTC. The encoded protein is CASSEVMGRAGYTF.